The source of this T cell receptor (beta chain) is a study of T cell responses to AZD1222 COVID-19 vaccine. Notes on the study in general: Donors were mostly white British, more females; clonal diversity possibly underestimated. Vaccine-associated CD4 TCRs ranged over spike, dominating at 160-218 and 743-854.

Details on this clone: Its antigen is currently unknown.

Using immunoSEQ multiplex PCR, the repertoire was profiled, and TCRdb retains in-frame clones only, with some absent. The sample has approximately 140,000 clones; about 87% are singletons. Sequences were derived from peripheral blood, sampled on day 0 of AZD1222 vaccination. The clonotype comes from an adult in good health.

The CDR3 DNA reads TGCGCCAGCAGCCTGGGAGACAGGGTCTCCTATAATTCACCCCTCCACTTT. Its protein product is CASSLGDRVSYNSPLHF. The chain uses TRBV4-3 and TRBJ1-6; TRBD1 agrees at 7 bases. Germline CDR1 LGHNA, CDR2 YSLEER. The CDR3 length is 17 residues. J lost 0 bases, V lost 4 bases, and 6 bases had no gene match.